The sequence of this T cell receptor (beta chain) was determined in a study of blood T cell repertoires in COVID-19. The length of the CDR3 is 14 residues. Germline CDR1 reads MDHEN; CDR2 reads SYDVKM. V gave up 5 bases and J gave up 4 bases; unmatched junction bases: 7. The protocol was immunoSEQ multiplex PCR, while the TCRdb copy is restricted to in-frame clones and leaves out a portion. Seen here are over 100,000 clones, around 88% observed once, and the top ten hold approximately 10%. This TCR was recovered from a man aged 45-65 years with acute or convalescent COVID-19. The chain links TRBV28 to TRBJ2-5, with 7 bases aligning to TRBD2. Sequences were obtained from peripheral blood. The CDR3 sequence is CASSRTSGSETQYF. The CDR3 DNA follows: TGTGCCAGCAGTCGGACTAGTGGGTCAGAGACCCAGTACTTC.